This T cell receptor (beta chain) was recovered during a study of OX40 agonist ivuxolimab in advanced cancers. Study-wide background: Ivuxolimab is a fully human IgG2 antibody that activates OX40 (CD134). Partial responses were seen in three patients, one with hepatocellular carcinoma and two with cutaneous melanoma.

Only in-frame clones appear in the TCRdb table, and some are missing; sequencing was by immunoSEQ multiplex PCR. The repertoire has about 60,000 clones, 86% of them found once; the top ten carry approximately 1%. V was trimmed by 0 bases and J by 5 bases, leaving 7 bases between them. Germline V gives CDR1 LNHNV, CDR2 YYDKDF (reference sequence). The CDR3 totals 14 residues. This chain uses TRBV15 with TRBJ1-4; D is perhaps TRBD1 (5 bases). The specimen was CD4+ or CD8+ T cells sorted from blood, collected in a trial of the OX40 agonist ivuxolimab. The clonotype originates from an adult with an advanced solid tumor such as melanoma, head and neck, liver or kidney cancer. The CDR3 DNA follows: TGTGCCACCAGCAGAGATCGGGGGAATGAAAAACTGTTTTTT. As protein: CATSRDRGNEKLFF.